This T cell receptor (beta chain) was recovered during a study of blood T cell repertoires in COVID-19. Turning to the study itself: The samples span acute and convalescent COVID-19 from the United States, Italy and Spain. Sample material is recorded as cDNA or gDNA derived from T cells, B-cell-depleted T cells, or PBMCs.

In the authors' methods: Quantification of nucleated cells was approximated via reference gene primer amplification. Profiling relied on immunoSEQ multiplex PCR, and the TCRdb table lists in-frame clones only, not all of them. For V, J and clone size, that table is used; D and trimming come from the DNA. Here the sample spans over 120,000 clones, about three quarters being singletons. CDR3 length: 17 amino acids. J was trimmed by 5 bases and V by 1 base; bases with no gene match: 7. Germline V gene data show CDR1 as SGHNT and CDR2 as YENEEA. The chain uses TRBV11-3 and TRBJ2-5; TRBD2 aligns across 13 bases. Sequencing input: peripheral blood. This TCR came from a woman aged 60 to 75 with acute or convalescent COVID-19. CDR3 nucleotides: TGTGCCAGCAGCTTAGTTTCCGGGACTAGCGGGACGGAGACCCAGTACTTC. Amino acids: CASSLVSGTSGTETQYF.